This entry is about one T cell receptor (beta chain). This sample stems from a study of blood T cell repertoires in COVID-19. Study background: Sites across the United States, Italy and Spain contributed samples from acute and convalescent COVID-19.

The V end lost 6 bases, the J end lost 1 base, and 15 bases lay between the germline ends. The CDR3 has 16 amino acids. Germline CDR1 is MNHEY and CDR2 is SMNVEV (reference sequence). Per the original data handling: Amplification from reference gene primers served as the basis for estimated nucleated cell counts. Measured with immunoSEQ multiplex PCR; TCRdb has only the in-frame clones, and not every one. That table furnishes V, J and clone size, whereas the DNA furnished D and trimming. The sample lists 200,000 or so clones; roughly 84% were seen once. The receptor comes from a man aged 35 to 55 with active or convalescent COVID-19. Source material: peripheral blood. V is TRBV27 and J is TRBJ2-2; D possibly corresponds to TRBD2 (5 bases). The CDR3 DNA sequence: TGTGCCAGCAGGCGCGAGGGAAACTTGAACACCGGGGAGCTGTTTTTT. This gives the protein CASRREGNLNTGELFF.